This TCR beta chain was profiled in a study of human T cells and chemical hapten exposure. Study summary: Researchers reported sensitizing a roughly 2 cm by roughly 2 cm upper inner arm skin site with 2% DPC.

Time point denoted: pre-sensitization, week 0. Treatment indicated: therapeutic diphenylcyclopropenone sensitization with weekly scalp DPC. Total RNA was isolated from whole blood that had not been fractionated. During construction of the library, unique molecular identifiers were attached to individual cDNA molecules for quantitative, reproducible TCR counting. Via MiXCR, TCRdb re-called the RACE reads, giving one row per CDR3 protein. The table records 95,000 to 150,000 distinct CDR3 sequences, 13% of them present only once. This sequence was found in a young woman with alopecia areata. Some clones in this sample may be carry-over from other donors' samples. The input for sequencing was whole blood, taken in connection with sensitization to the hapten diphenylcyclopropenone (DPC).

CDR3 sequence: CAWSNRGQGEQYF. CDR3 DNA sequence: TGTGCCTGGAGTAACAGGGGGCAAGGAGAGCAGTACTTC. The chain uses TRBV30 and TRBJ2-7, with 9 nucleotides matching TRBD1. The CDR3 is made up of 13 amino acids. Looked up from germline, CDR1 is GTSNPN and CDR2 is SVGIG (reference sequence). Trimming cost V 2 bases and J 7 bases; bases outside gene matches: 6.